Listed below are T cell receptor beta chains from one sample, sequenced in a study of cytomegalovirus exposure and HLA in healthy donors. Only in-frame clones appear in the TCRdb table, and some are missing; sequencing was by immunoSEQ multiplex PCR. The sample contains roughly 120,000 clones, 81% of which appear only once. The source material was PBMCs. The receptor set was obtained from a woman aged 40 to 50 in good health and CMV-seronegative. Each CDR3 is given with its conserved first and last residue. Fields, in order: D gene, clone size, V gene, J gene, CDR3 protein, CDR3 DNA. D genes are given only for firm matches. Where a row states a size, it is once, few, many or the class of an expanded clone; other rows omit it.

d_gene: TRBD2; abundance: -; v_gene: TRBV5-1; j_gene: TRBJ2-3; CDR3aa: CASSLALAGDTDTQYF; CDR3nt: TGCGCCAGCAGCTTGGCTCTAGCGGGAGACACAGATACGCAGTATTTT
d_gene: TRBD2; abundance: -; v_gene: TRBV5-4; j_gene: TRBJ2-7; CDR3aa: CASTPRPGGELEQYF; CDR3nt: TGTGCCAGCACCCCCCGGCCGGGGGGAGAGCTGGAGCAGTACTTC
d_gene: TRBD1; abundance: -; v_gene: TRBV9; j_gene: TRBJ1-4; CDR3aa: CASSGTGLRNEKLFF; CDR3nt: TGTGCCAGCAGCGGGACAGGGCTGCGTAATGAAAAACTGTTTTTT
d_gene: TRBD2; abundance: -; v_gene: TRBV7-9; j_gene: TRBJ2-7; CDR3aa: CASSLVLAGASYEQYF; CDR3nt: TGTGCCAGCAGCTTAGTACTAGCGGGGGCATCCTACGAGCAGTACTTC
d_gene: -; abundance: few; v_gene: TRBV6-5; j_gene: TRBJ1-6; CDR3aa: CASGRDNLRSPLHF; CDR3nt: TGTGCCAGCGGCCGGGACAACCTTCGGTCACCCCTCCACTTT
d_gene: -; abundance: -; v_gene: TRBV18; j_gene: TRBJ2-5; CDR3aa: CASSRGTASFQETQYF; CDR3nt: TGTGCCAGCTCCCGGGGGACAGCGTCCTTTCAAGAGACCCAGTACTTC
d_gene: -; abundance: once; v_gene: TRBV6-1; j_gene: TRBJ1-2; CDR3aa: CASSEESRWGRDGYTF; CDR3nt: TGTGCCAGCAGTGAAGAATCCAGGTGGGGCAGGGATGGCTACACCTTC
d_gene: -; abundance: -; v_gene: TRBV6-5; j_gene: TRBJ1-5; CDR3aa: CASSELGQPQHF; CDR3nt: TGTGCCAGCAGTGAACTCGGTCAGCCCCAGCATTTT
d_gene: TRBD2; abundance: -; v_gene: TRBV7-9; j_gene: TRBJ2-3; CDR3aa: CASTQGSSGADTQYF; CDR3nt: TGTGCCAGCACACAGGGTTCTAGCGGGGCAGATACGCAGTATTTT
d_gene: TRBD2; abundance: once; v_gene: TRBV10-1; j_gene: TRBJ2-7; CDR3aa: CASTGTSGSWSYEQYF; CDR3nt: TGCGCCAGCACCGGGACTAGCGGGAGCTGGTCCTACGAGCAGTACTTC
d_gene: -; abundance: few; v_gene: TRBV6-5; j_gene: TRBJ1-1; CDR3aa: CASSTGREAFF; CDR3nt: TGTGCCAGCAGCACGGGGAGAGAGGCTTTCTTT
d_gene: TRBD2; abundance: -; v_gene: TRBV7-9; j_gene: TRBJ2-7; CDR3aa: CASSFGQSQTRGGLYEQYF; CDR3nt: TGTGCCAGCAGCTTTGGACAGTCCCAGACGCGGGGGGGCCTCTACGAGCAGTACTTC
d_gene: TRBD1; abundance: -; v_gene: TRBV7-3; j_gene: TRBJ2-2; CDR3aa: CASSLNHQGADTGELFF; CDR3nt: TGTGCCAGCAGCCTAAATCACCAGGGGGCGGACACCGGGGAGCTGTTTTTT
d_gene: TRBD2; abundance: -; v_gene: TRBV27; j_gene: TRBJ2-5; CDR3aa: CASSFERGSVETQYF; CDR3nt: TGTGCCAGCAGTTTTGAGCGGGGGTCTGTAGAGACCCAGTACTTC
d_gene: TRBD1; abundance: -; v_gene: TRBV19; j_gene: TRBJ1-5; CDR3aa: CASSIDPAGGIRNRPQHF; CDR3nt: TGTGCCAGTAGTATAGATCCGGCAGGGGGCATTCGGAATCGGCCCCAGCATTTT
d_gene: -; abundance: -; v_gene: TRBV6-1; j_gene: TRBJ1-2; CDR3aa: CASSVQGTGYTF; CDR3nt: TGTGCCAGCAGCGTTCAGGGGACTGGCTACACCTTC
d_gene: TRBD1; abundance: once; v_gene: TRBV19; j_gene: TRBJ2-7; CDR3aa: CASSINPTGRHEQYF; CDR3nt: TGTGCCAGTAGCATAAACCCGACAGGGCGCCACGAGCAGTACTTC
d_gene: -; abundance: -; v_gene: TRBV11-2; j_gene: TRBJ1-4; CDR3aa: CASSLRGNNEKLFF; CDR3nt: TGTGCCAGCAGCCTTCGGGGAAATAATGAAAAACTGTTTTTT
d_gene: TRBD1; abundance: -; v_gene: TRBV5-1; j_gene: TRBJ1-5; CDR3aa: CASSEGTGYQPQHF; CDR3nt: TGCGCCAGCAGCGAGGGGACAGGATATCAGCCCCAGCATTTT